This T cell receptor beta chain is from a study of blood T cells in healthy people across ages. Regarding the study as a whole: Unsorted PBMC input precluded a conclusive naive versus antigen-experienced comparison. With naive T cell percentage, TCR beta diversity showed a strong correlation.

As to this clonotype: The antigen is not known.

The CDR3 consists of 15 residues. Trimming removed 1 base at V and 3 bases at J, with 13 bases between. Germline V CDR1 and CDR2: SGHVS, FQNEAQ. Through a sample-barcoded 5' primer and a J-beta primer mix, a second PCR was run for roughly 6 to 12 cycles. A template-switch adaptor that had 12 random nucleotides put a tag on each cDNA molecule. MiXCR, applied by TCRdb to the 5' RACE reads, yields one record per CDR3 protein. This sample has around 990,000 distinct CDR3 sequences, with approximately 25% found just once. These same records also appear under a second study, on T cells of mothers and their children.

The TCR comes from a girl aged 2-10 years in good health. The chain couples TRBV7-8 to TRBJ2-7, with a tentative D call TRBD1 (6 bases). The specimen sequenced was blood. In DNA, the CDR3 is TGTGCCAGCAGCTTAGATGCCAGGGGAGACTACGAGCAGTACTTC. Translating gives CASSLDARGDYEQYF.